The 9 T cell receptor beta chains reported below all come from one sample, sequenced in a study of CD8 T cells in Susac syndrome (dated by TCRdb to between 2019 and 2020). Library construction relied on the immunoSEQ multiplex PCR assay. RNA was extracted with the RNeasy kit and roughly 0.5 to 1 ug was reverse transcribed using random hexamers. The public reads were reanalyzed by TCRdb: fastp trimming at Q25, MiXCR alignment, in-frame beta chains only. Rows are combined by CDR3 protein, so each entry shows the most common genes and DNA. The sample has roughly 220,000 distinct CDR3 sequences on record, about 94% of them singletons. The ten most abundant clones make up around 0.15% of the sample. Sequences were obtained from CD4+ T cells from PBMCs. The receptors originated from a human donor with Susac syndrome.

The V call is TRBV6-5, the J call TRBJ1-5, with D unclear. This CDR3 comprises 15 residues. With 2 bases removed from V and 4 bases from J, the gap between germline ends came to 12 bases. Germline CDR1 MNHEY, CDR2 SVGAGI. The CDR3 loop is CASSYNTGANQPQHF. The CDR3 DNA follows: TGTGCCAGCAGTTACAATACTGGAGCGAATCAGCCCCAGCATTTT.

The V gene is TRBV9, the J gene TRBJ1-1; D might be TRBD1 (5 bases). V lost 0 bases to trimming and J lost 3 bases, with 15 bases between them. This CDR3 contains 16 residues. The germline V gene has CDR1 SGDLS and CDR2 YYNGEE. The CDR3 DNA reads TGTGCCAGCAGCGTAGGCCGGAGCGGGGGGTACACTGAAGCTTTCTTT. Encoded protein: CASSVGRSGGYTEAFF.

The V call is TRBV5-6, the J call TRBJ2-3; TRBD2 matches at 10 bases. The V segment lost 0 bases and the J segment 0 bases; nucleotides outside the gene matches: 4. CDR1 SGHDT and CDR2 YYEEEE come from the germline V gene. The CDR3 loop spans 17 amino acids. The CDR3 bases are TGTGCCAGCAGCTTGGAGCGGGGGGGCCGGAGCACAGATACGCAGTATTTT. Translation: CASSLERGGRSTDTQYF.

The chain couples TRBV6-1 to TRBJ1-5; weak D call: TRBD1 (5 bases). This CDR3 has 14 residues. Trimming removed 7 bases from V and 3 bases from J, with 13 bases in between. The germline gives CDR1 MNHNS, CDR2 SASEGT. The CDR3 reads CASTPIQANQPQHF. The CDR3 DNA is TGTGCCAGCACCCCGATACAGGCCAATCAGCCCCAGCATTTT.

The chain has TRBV29-1 and TRBJ2-1; 9 positions match TRBD1. Germline CDR1 is SQVTM and CDR2 is ANQGSEA. There are 13 residues in the CDR3. V gave up 6 bases and J gave up 7 bases; unmatched junction bases: 7. CDR3 coding DNA: TGCAGCGTGGCCAGGACAGGGGTAAATGAGCAGTTCTTC. Translated, it gives CSVARTGVNEQFF.

The rearrangement uses TRBV11-2 and TRBJ2-2; D uncertain. Trimming stripped 5 bases from V and 2 bases from J, with 9 bases between. Germline values: CDR1 SGHAT, CDR2 FQNNGV. The CDR3 sequence is 14 residues long. The CDR3 is CASSPEDNTGELFF. In DNA form, the CDR3 reads TGTGCCAGCAGCCCCGAAGACAACACCGGGGAGCTGTTTTTT.

The rearrangement joins TRBV11-2 to TRBJ1-4; D call uncertain. The germline gives CDR1 SGHAT, CDR2 FQNNGV. The CDR3 is made up of 17 amino acids. Deletions cut 1 base from V and 0 bases from J, with 12 bases between. The CDR3 reads CASSLANVDATNEKLFF. The CDR3 nucleotides read TGTGCCAGCAGCTTAGCGAACGTTGATGCAACTAATGAAAAACTGTTTTTT.

The V gene is TRBV12-3 or TRBV12-4, the J gene TRBJ2-5; maybe TRBD1 (5 bases). The CDR3 has 13 residues. Trimming took off 7 bases at V and 4 bases at J, with 13 bases between the two ends. CDR3 DNA: TGTGCCAGCACCCTGGACATGGCAGAGACCCAGTACTTC. Translated, it gives CASTLDMAETQYF.

This chain joins TRBV7-2 and TRBJ2-5; D assignment may be TRBD1 or TRBD2 (6 bases each). V was cut by 2 bases and J by 9 bases, with 10 bases left in between. This CDR3 is built from 12 residues. Germline V lookup: CDR1 SGHTA, CDR2 FQGNSA. The chain's CDR3 is CASSLSEGAQYF. The CDR3 region has the DNA TGTGCCAGCAGCTTATCGGAGGGGGCCCAGTACTTC. The variable domain in full, with the rest retrieved from reference TRBV7-2 and TRBJ2-5, is GAGVSQSPSNKVTEKGKDVELRCDPISGHTALYWYRQSLGQGLEFLIYFQGNSAPDKSGLPSDRFSAERTGGSVSTLTIQRTQQEDSAVYLCASSLSEGAQYFGPGTRLLVL.